One and the same sample provided the 11 T cell receptor beta chains below, sequenced in a study of cytomegalovirus exposure and HLA in healthy donors. The method was immunoSEQ multiplex PCR; TCRdb's version includes in-frame clones alone and lacks a portion of them. This sample yields a few hundred thousand clones, of which around 86% are seen a single time; about 0.8% belongs to the top ten. Specimen: PBMCs. These receptor sequences come from a woman under 30 in good health and CMV-seronegative.

This chain links TRBV14 with TRBJ2-7; D remains unclear. Germline values: CDR1 SGHDN, CDR2 FVKESK. This CDR3 is 15 amino acids long. The V and J ends lost 0 bases and 2 bases respectively, with 11 bases between them. Here the CDR3 DNA reads TGTGCCAGCAGCCAAGAATTCGGCCAGGCCTACGAGCAGTACTTC. It encodes CASSQEFGQAYEQYF.

The gene calls are TRBV7-2 and TRBJ1-2; the D is unclear. V lost 0 bases and J 3 bases, leaving 5 bases between the germline ends. Germline V gene lookup returns CDR1 SGHTA and CDR2 FQGNSA. CDR3 length equals 13 residues. The CDR3, as DNA: TGTGCCAGCAGCTTAGCCTCCGACTATGGCTACACCTTC. Encoded protein: CASSLASDYGYTF.

The CDR3: CASSVGGEIYNEQFF. DNA of the CDR3: TGTGCCAGCAGCGTAGGCGGGGAAATTTACAATGAGCAGTTCTTC. The rearrangement uses TRBV9 and TRBJ2-1; possibly TRBD2 for D (6 bases). The CDR3 has 15 amino acids. Trimming pared 0 bases from V and 4 bases from J, leaving 11 bases between. Germline values: CDR1 SGDLS, CDR2 YYNGEE.

The chain links TRBV30 to TRBJ2-1; 9 bases align to TRBD2. V gave up 3 bases and J gave up 7 bases; unmatched junction bases: 10. This CDR3 has 15 residues. Germline lookup yields CDR1 GTSNPN and CDR2 SVGIG (reference sequence). The CDR3 nucleotides read TGTGCCTGGAGAGACGCGGCGGGAGGGTGGAATGAGCAGTTCTTC. Translating gives CAWRDAAGGWNEQFF.

The rearrangement uses TRBV6-1 and TRBJ2-1; the D is unclear. This CDR3 is built from 12 residues. Trimming stripped 7 bases from V and 7 bases from J, with 11 bases between. Germline CDR1 MNHNS, CDR2 SASEGT. CDR3 bases: TGTGCCAGCACCGGTGGTTGGAATGAGCAGTTCTTC. It encodes CASTGGWNEQFF.

The chain uses TRBV27 and TRBJ1-4, with 9 bases that match TRBD1. The ends lost 7 bases at V and 8 bases at J; junction bases unmatched: 8. Germline loops: CDR1 MNHEY, CDR2 SMNVEV (reference sequence). This CDR3 comprises 14 residues. The CDR3 nucleotides read TGTGCCAGCACTTCGGACAGGGGTGGGGAAAAACTGTTTTTT. Its protein product is CASTSDRGGEKLFF.

This CDR3 reads CASSQDGSGTRYEQYF. CDR3 nucleotide sequence: TGTGCCAGCAGCCAAGATGGAAGCGGGACTCGCTACGAGCAGTACTTC. The J gene is TRBJ2-7, the V gene TRBV4-2; the match to TRBD2 covers 7 bases. Germline V lookup: CDR1 LGHNA, CDR2 YNFKEQ. CDR3 length equals 16 residues. The V segment lost 0 bases and the J segment 3 bases; nucleotides outside the gene matches: 8.

The CDR3 loop reads CASSPTVTNEKLFF. Here the CDR3 DNA reads TGTGCCAGCAGCCCGACAGTAACTAATGAAAAACTGTTTTTT. The V gene is TRBV7-6, the J gene TRBJ1-4; tentatively, D is TRBD1 (5 bases). V was cut by 5 bases and J by 1 base, with 8 bases left in between. CDR3 length equals 14 residues. Germline V gives CDR1 SGHVS, CDR2 FNYEAQ.

The count of this clone is one. The CDR3 nucleotides read TGCGCCAGCGGGGTAGGACAGGGGGCAACCTACAATGAGCAGTTCTTC. Residues: CASGVGQGATYNEQFF. The chain combines TRBV5-1 with TRBJ2-1, with 11 bases lining up with TRBD1. CDR1 and CDR2 (germline): SGHRS, YFSETQ. The V segment lost 7 bases and the J segment 2 bases; nucleotides outside the gene matches: 8. The CDR3 runs 16 residues.

This clone came up once. One junction end does not reproduce the germline sequence, and a read error may be involved. This sequence joins TRBV5-4 and TRBJ1-3, with 9 bases that match TRBD1. This CDR3 is 16 amino acids long. CDR1 SGHNT and CDR2 YYREEE come from the germline V gene (reference sequence). Written as DNA, the CDR3 is TGCGCCAGCAGCCAAGGGACAGGGTCAGCTGGAAACACCATATATTTT. Its translation: CASSQGTGSAGNTIYF.

The chain recombines TRBV10-3 with TRBJ2-7, with D possibly being TRBD1 (7 bases). The V gene lost 7 bases and the J gene lost 7 bases, with 14 bases spanning the gap. CDR3 length equals 12 residues. Germline V gives CDR1 ENHRY, CDR2 SYGVKD. The CDR3 coding sequence is TGTGCCATCAACAGGGGAGGAGTGGAGCAGTACTTC. Amino acids: CAINRGGVEQYF.